The next 4 T cell receptor beta chains were all read from a single sample in a study of cytomegalovirus exposure and HLA in healthy donors. Primers for the PCR totalled 60 Vbeta and 13 Jbeta. Here immunoSEQ multiplex PCR was the method, and the copy in TCRdb shows in-frame clones only, minus some. Its clone listing holds 75,000 to 100,000 clones. What was sequenced was PBMCs. The source of these receptors is a woman aged 55-69 years in good health and CMV-seronegative.

The rearrangement uses TRBV7-2 and TRBJ2-5, with D possibly being TRBD2 (5 bases). V lost 3 bases to trimming and J lost 4 bases, with 9 bases between them. The CDR3 covers 13 residues. Germline-derived CDR1 and CDR2 are SGHTA and FQGNSA. In nucleotides, the CDR3 is TGTGCCAGCAGCTTCGGGGTTGTAGAGACCCAGTACTTC. Its translation is CASSFGVVETQYF.

This chain uses TRBV30 with TRBJ1-5, with D possibly TRBD1 on 5 matching bases. This CDR3 is built from 11 residues. Trimming took 5 bases from V and 8 from J, leaving 10 bases between them. Germline CDR1 and CDR2: GTSNPN and SVGIG (reference sequence). This chain's CDR3 is CAWDDSEPQHF. The CDR3 DNA is TGTGCCTGGGATGACAGTGAGCCCCAGCATTTT.

This rearrangement joins TRBV2 to TRBJ1-5; TRBD1 matches 7 bases. V shed 2 bases, J shed 5 bases, and the junction held 6 bases outside the gene matches. The CDR3 is 15 amino acids. From germline, CDR1 is SNHLY and CDR2 FYNNEI. The CDR3 reads CASSEWGRGDQPQHF. The CDR3 DNA sequence: TGTGCCAGCAGTGAATGGGGCAGGGGGGATCAGCCCCAGCATTTT.

The CDR3 here is CASEQGLAENNEQFF. The DNA for the CDR3 is TGTGCCAGCGAGCAGGGACTAGCGGAAAACAATGAGCAGTTCTTC. The chain combines TRBV2 with TRBJ2-1; the match to TRBD2 covers 11 bases. CDR1 SNHLY and CDR2 FYNNEI come from the germline V gene. The ends lost 8 bases at V and 5 bases at J; junction bases unmatched: 8. The CDR3 sequence is 15 residues long.